Listed below are T cell receptor beta chains from one sample, sequenced in a study of post-analysis software for immune sequencing data. TCRdb fed the PCR reads into MiXCR, producing one record per CDR3 protein. The sample lists approximately 360,000 distinct CDR3 sequences; roughly 36% were seen once. The material sequenced was blood. Receptor source: a girl between 5 and 17 years old with multiple sclerosis. CDR3s include the opening cysteine and the closing phenylalanine or tryptophan. D genes are given only for firm matches. Clone size is given for some rows only: seen once, a few or many times, or a class if the clone is expanded.

J gene	clone size	D gene	V gene	CDR3 protein	CDR3 DNA
TRBJ2-5	-	TRBD1	TRBV20-1	CSAGTGGLGMRETQYF	TGCAGTGCTGGGACAGGGGGCCTGGGGATGAGGGAGACCCAGTACTTC
TRBJ1-2	-	-	TRBV7-2	CASSLGFVAVERNYGYTF	TGTGCCAGCAGCTTAGGATTCGTAGCGGTAGAAAGGAACTATGGCTACACCTTC
TRBJ2-5	-	TRBD1	TRBV30	CAWSATGGKGETQYF	TGTGCCTGGAGTGCCACAGGGGGCAAGGGAGAGACCCAGTACTTC
TRBJ2-7	few	-	TRBV20-1	CSASIGGNGEQYF	TGCAGTGCTAGCATTGGGGGGAACGGCGAGCAGTACTTC
TRBJ1-2	-	TRBD1	TRBV7-8	CASSTRTGGNGYTF	TGTGCCAGCAGCACTCGGACAGGGGGCAATGGCTACACCTTC
TRBJ2-5	-	-	TRBV7-2	CASSRGDRIATEEQYF	TGTGCCAGCAGCAGGGGGGACAGAATAGCAACTGAGGAGCAGTACTTC
TRBJ1-2	-	-	TRBV10-3	CAISRGPLGGYTF	TGTGCCATCAGTCGTGGACCCCTCGGTGGCTACACCTTC
TRBJ1-1	-	TRBD1	TRBV20-1	CSVFGQGNTEAFF	TGCAGTGTTTTTGGACAGGGGAACACTGAAGCTTTCTTT
TRBJ2-1	-	-	TRBV5-1	CASSLRTDDNNEQFF	TGCGCCAGCAGCCTGCGGACAGACGATAACAATGAGCAGTTCTTC
TRBJ1-2	few	-	TRBV30	CAWSVGGGYTF	TGTGCCTGGAGTGTGGGTGGTGGCTACACCTTC
TRBJ2-5	many	TRBD2	TRBV29-1	CSVRLAGGQETQYF	TGCAGCGTTCGACTAGCGGGGGGGCAAGAGACCCAGTACTTC
TRBJ1-1	-	-	TRBV19	CASSIVYEGSTEAFF	TGTGCCAGTAGTATAGTATACGAGGGATCGACTGAAGCTTTCTTT
TRBJ2-2	-	-	TRBV5-5	CASSLEGGTGELFF	TGTGCCAGCAGCTTGGAGGGTGGGACCGGGGAGCTGTTTTTT
TRBJ1-2	-	-	TRBV5-1	CASSLDPGKEYGYTF	TGCGCCAGCAGCTTGGATCCAGGGAAGGAGTATGGCTACACCTTC
TRBJ2-3	few	-	TRBV5-4	CASSLFTASTDTQYF	TGTGCCAGCAGTTTATTCACCGCTAGCACAGATACGCAGTATTTT
TRBJ1-2	-	-	TRBV6-6	CASSFSQTNPYYTF	TGTGCCAGCAGTTTCTCGCAGACCAACCCGTACTACACCTTC
TRBJ2-7	-	TRBD2	TRBV4-3	CASSQTSGASEQYF	TGCGCCAGCAGCCAGACTAGCGGGGCTTCCGAGCAGTACTTC
TRBJ2-1	-	-	TRBV5-5	CASSLETADNEQFF	TGTGCCAGCAGCTTGGAGACAGCAGATAATGAGCAGTTCTTC
TRBJ2-7	-	-	TRBV4-1	CASSQGRRVGYYEQYF	TGCGCCAGCAGCCAAGGTCGGAGGGTTGGATACTACGAGCAGTACTTC
TRBJ2-7	few	-	TRBV20-1	CSASPSTSSYNEQYF	TGCAGTGCTAGCCCGAGTACTAGCTCCTACAATGAGCAGTACTTC
TRBJ2-1	-	-	TRBV27	CASSPRAGISYNEQFF	TGTGCCAGCAGTCCCCGCGCGGGTATCTCCTACAATGAGCAGTTCTTC
TRBJ2-3	few	TRBD1	TRBV7-3	CASSWTGAGADTQYF	TGTGCCAGCAGCTGGACAGGGGCAGGGGCAGATACGCAGTATTTT
TRBJ1-2	-	TRBD1	TRBV12-3/TRBV12-4	CASSPRQGAKNGYTF	TGTGCCAGCAGCCCACGACAGGGGGCTAAGAATGGCTACACCTTC
TRBJ1-2	-	TRBD1	TRBV4-1	CASSQIWTGANYGYTF	TGCGCCAGCAGCCAAATATGGACAGGGGCCAACTATGGCTACACCTTC
TRBJ1-1	-	-	TRBV20-1	CSAAGTHTEAFF	TGCAGTGCGGCAGGGACGCACACTGAAGCTTTCTTT
TRBJ2-4	-	-	TRBV6-1	CASSIGEQYF	TGTGCCAGCAGTATTGGGGAGCAGTACTTC
TRBJ2-1	few	TRBD2	TRBV5-1	CASSFQAGGHEQFF	TGCGCCAGCAGCTTCCAAGCGGGGGGCCATGAGCAGTTCTTC
TRBJ2-7	few	TRBD2	TRBV20-1	CSAREFSSGGYEQYF	TGCAGTGCTAGAGAATTCTCTAGCGGGGGCTACGAGCAGTACTTC
TRBJ2-3	few	-	TRBV4-1	CASSPGTRGDTDTQYF	TGCGCCAGCAGCCCAGGGACAAGGGGCGACACAGATACGCAGTATTTT
TRBJ2-3	-	TRBD2	TRBV7-2	CASSSFTGTSLTDTQYF	TGTGCCAGCAGCTCCTTTACCGGGACTAGCCTCACAGATACGCAGTATTTT
TRBJ2-3	-	-	TRBV4-1	CASSQGSAFTDTQYF	TGCGCCAGCAGCCAAGGTAGCGCCTTCACAGATACGCAGTATTTT
TRBJ1-1	-	TRBD1	TRBV5-1	CASSSGGASEAFF	TGCGCCAGCAGCTCAGGGGGCGCGAGTGAAGCTTTCTTT
TRBJ2-1	-	-	TRBV12-3/TRBV12-4	CASSRTGYTNEQFF	TGTGCCAGCAGCCGTACAGGGTATACGAATGAGCAGTTCTTC